Sequencing of this T cell receptor (beta chain) was carried out in a study of T cell responses to AZD1222 COVID-19 vaccine. Study observations and caveats: A mostly white British donor set with more females was recruited, and clonal diversity was possibly underestimated. Sampling that yielded the repertoires occurred only after the peak T cell response. Nearly half of spike-specific TCRs reportedly target unmutated variant regions.

Some clones are missing from TCRdb's copy, which holds only in-frame ones; the method was immunoSEQ multiplex PCR. This table has 50,000 to 65,000 clones, approximately 90% appearing once. After removal of 4 bases from V and 4 bases from J, the junction contained 7 bases not matched to a gene. This CDR3 is built from 15 residues. Germline CDR1 reads SGDLS; CDR2 reads YYNGEE. A single count supports this clone. Its antigen remains unknown. V and J are TRBV9 and TRBJ1-3, with 8 bases matching TRBD1. Here the sequenced sample was peripheral blood, taken 28 days after the second dose of the MenACWY control vaccine. The TCR comes from an adult who received the MenACWY meningococcal vaccine as a control. The CDR3 coding sequence is TGTGCCAGCAGCCCACGGACAGGGAACGGAAACACCATATATTTT. As protein: CASSPRTGNGNTIYF.